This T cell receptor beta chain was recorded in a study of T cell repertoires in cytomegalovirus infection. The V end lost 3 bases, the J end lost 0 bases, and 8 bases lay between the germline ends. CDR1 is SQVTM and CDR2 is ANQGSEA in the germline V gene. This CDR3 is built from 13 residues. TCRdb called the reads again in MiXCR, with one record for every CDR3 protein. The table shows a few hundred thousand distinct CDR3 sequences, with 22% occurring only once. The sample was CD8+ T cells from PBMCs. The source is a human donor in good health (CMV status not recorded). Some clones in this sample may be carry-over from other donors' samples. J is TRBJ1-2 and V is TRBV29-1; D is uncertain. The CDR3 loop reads CSVDLGANYGYTF. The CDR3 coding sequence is TGCAGCGTTGACTTAGGCGCTAACTATGGCTACACCTTC.